This T cell receptor beta chain was identified during a study of cytomegalovirus exposure and HLA in healthy donors (dated by TCRdb to about 2017). Describing the broader study: In an earlier analysis of some 610 of the donors, about 270 Gb of sequence data and about 110 million unique TCR beta sequences from about 180 million T cells were reported. The study profiled the T cell repertoires of about 720 subjects by immunosequencing and related them to cytomegalovirus serostatus. Among some 400 genotyped donors of the cohort, an average of 235,054 unique TCR beta nucleotide sequences were sequenced per donor, roughly 20% of them non-productive. To study patterns of TCR occurrence, a later analysis re-analyzed previously published TCR beta repertoires from 700 or so donors and added high-resolution HLA genotyping. Donor age, sex, ethnicity and CMV serostatus were compiled alongside the repertoire data. An earlier analysis of roughly 600 of the donors used high-throughput TCR beta sequencing to judge whether each TCR beta V gene segment behaved as functional or pseudogenic. Genome-wide SNP genotypes for about 65% of the roughly 700 donors were used in a later genetic analysis, which treated that subset as a discovery cohort. In the later analysis, no new phenotypic data were used to find candidate immune exposures; instead, reliance was placed on TCR beta sequences and their occurrence across donors. All discovery cohort repertoires had been generated on a single sequencing platform. The study aimed to test whether signatures of past pathogen exposure could be identified by cataloging public T cell receptors. Several DR-DQ haplotypes were handled as single units for association and clustering, since linkage in the cohort was strong. Both class I and class II loci were covered by HLA typing, at four-digit resolution. An early release covering roughly 640 HLA-typed donors comprised about 300 gigabases of sequencing data and around 85 million unique TCR sequences. Among the roughly 400 genotyped donors, under 90% belonged to the genetic ancestry cluster associated with self-reported Caucasian donors. Along with the approximately 650-subject first cohort, a separate validation cohort of over 90 different subjects was used. The number of typed donors differed by locus: about 620-640 for A, B, C, DRB1 and DQB1; some 500 for DQA1; about 600 for DPA1; and around 470 for DPB1. To predict cytomegalovirus infection status, the study brought together high-throughput TCR immunosequencing, statistical association of individual TCRs with disease status, and machine learning.

Concerning this clone itself: No antigen is known for it. Nothing much larger sits one base from this clone, and base qualities are not available.

The cohort was made up of 666 healthy bone marrow donors. All cohort members were sampled while nominally healthy, although unrecorded immune exposures were likely present. The donor tested CMV seronegative, placing the donor among the approximately 360 seronegative members of the cohort. A peripheral blood sample was collected from each donor, and TCR beta sequencing was performed on peripheral blood mononuclear cells. The Qiagen DNeasy Blood Extraction Kit was used to extract genomic DNA from the blood cell samples. The CDR3, from cysteine to phenylalanine, totals 15 residues. The CDR3 DNA has 45 bases and is translated from base 1. The germline V gene gives CDR1 as MDHEN and CDR2 as SYDVKM. Trimming leaves V shorter by 6 bases and J shorter by 2 bases, with the junction holding 5 bases beyond the gene matches. General study outcomes and caveats: The authors suggested that the approach could potentially be generalized to other disease states and immunological phenotypes. In a later analysis, most CMV-associated TCR beta chains were found to appear HLA-restricted, with HLA associations seemingly driven largely by CMV exposure. In an earlier analysis of 587 of the donors, most TCR beta V segments were observed in productive rearrangements about 90% or about 30% of the time, broadly matching IMGT annotations. A total of fewer than 200 TCR beta chains were listed by the study as associated with cytomegalovirus. Linkage disequilibrium might explain the correlated functional status among segregating V segments, but an unknown experimental factor could not be excluded. Because counts were too low, about 17 rarely observed V segments, including chromosome 9 orphons, were excluded from the earlier analysis of 587 of the donors. Because some donors lacked HLA typing at each locus, the association tests relied only on the typed subset. A further reported finding was that TCR beta sequences accurately predicted the HLA-A and HLA-B alleles for most subjects in the first cohort. A cluster of highly shared sequence variants was judged likely to be a technical artifact of the sequencing pipeline. A later genetic analysis reported fewer N-insertions in productive TCRs among donors in an Asian-associated ancestry cluster than the approximately 670-donor mean. In vitro tests confirmed that a few of the cytomegalovirus-associated TCR beta chains recognize cytomegalovirus antigens. Some IMGT-functional V segments, including TRBV6-2 and TRBV6-3, could not be told apart with the 87-base-pair reads, so those segments were excluded. Presence/absence analyses assumed roughly uniform sequencing depth across donors, an assumption that may not hold. In a later genetic analysis, a missense DCLRE1C variant was associated with V-gene and J-gene trimming of TCR beta chains, and the association was replicated in an independent cohort. In a later analysis, some 17,000 TCR beta sequences were associated with specific HLA alleles at a false discovery rate of 0.05. Immune exposure information for the cohort was limited to CMV serostatus. In both the original and validation cohorts, the classifier was reported to diagnose cytomegalovirus status with high specificity and sensitivity. According to a later analysis, parvovirus B19, influenza, CMV and Epstein-Barr virus appeared linked to several top co-occurrence clusters. Compared with equally common non-associated chains, HLA-associated TCR beta chains in a later analysis were more clonally expanded and had lower generation probabilities. This cohort had only TCR beta chains sequenced, and the lack of alpha or paired-chain data limited which features could be detected. While some public TCRs were present in many individuals, most TCR sequences turned up only very rarely across donors. When HLA alleles, especially DR and DQ, strongly co-occurred, TCR associations were difficult to assign to individual alleles. A later analysis found that TCR association rates varied across HLA loci, with DRB1 alleles showing the most associated TCRs and HLA-C alleles the fewest.

Library construction relied on the immunoSEQ multiplex PCR assay. For the multiplex PCR, a mixture combining 60 forward primers for TCR Vbeta segments and 13 reverse primers for TCR Jbeta segments was used. A multiplex PCR assay on genomic DNA amplified the CDR3 region of rearranged TCR beta genes. The Illumina HiSeq System was used to sequence the amplified TCR beta libraries as 87-base-pair reads. The source study handled its data this way. A later analysis tallied roughly 76 million unique TCR beta chains across the 600 to 700 repertoires, and around 12 million of those chains were shared by two or more donors. A nearest-neighbor algorithm error-corrected the raw reads and collapsed the reads into unique sequences, merging closely related sequences to remove PCR and sequencing errors. Alignment of CDR3 sequences to IMGT reference sequences was used to assign V, D and J gene segments. For a sequence to be retained, at least a six-nucleotide match to both a V gene segment and a J gene segment was required. A rearrangement was called productive if the CDR3 had no stop codons and remained in frame with V and J, and every other rearrangement was called non-productive. CDR3 was defined by IMGT convention, running from the second conserved V-encoded cysteine to the conserved J-encoded phenylalanine. In an earlier analysis of 500 to 650 of the donors, sequences lacking an unambiguous match to a single V gene segment were excluded. In an earlier analysis of a few hundred of the donors, a V segment was called functional when productive rearrangements were above 56.7%, and segregating when the standard deviation between donors exceeded 5%. A statistical classification framework was built for diagnosing cytomegalovirus status from the catalog of TCR beta chain sequences. In a later analysis, V and J genes were assigned by comparing TCR nucleotide sequences against IMGT/GENE-DB human TR gene sequences. Using the TCRdist pipeline, a later analysis assigned CDR3 sequences along with most-parsimonious VDJ recombination scenarios. In a later analysis, each TCR beta chain was defined by its CDR3 amino acid sequence together with its V-gene family, and reads without a unique V-gene family were excluded. To address suspected cross-contamination and a sequencing artifact, a later analysis removed around 590 highly shared, low-generation-probability nucleotide sequences. In a later analysis, a clonal expansion index for each public chain was calculated from normalized within-repertoire ranks of inferred template counts. Generation probabilities in a later analysis came from a VDJ recombination model fitted to out-of-frame rearrangements, and those results were checked against IGoR. A later analysis scored TCR-TCR, TCR-HLA and TCR-CMV co-occurrence with hypergeometric tests, applying a repertoire-size bias correction to TCR pairs. False discovery rates were estimated in a later analysis by permuting HLA or CMV assignments 20 times. A later analysis grouped co-occurring TCRs with DBSCAN, adding TCRdist sequence similarity when clustering within HLA-allele-positive subsets. Repertoires with fewer than 30,000 or more than 120,000 public chains, plus five repertoires with anomalous nucleotide sharing, were excluded from co-occurrence clustering. Entries here come from immuneACCESS through TCRdb and include only in-frame sequences with V and J called. Some clones fail to appear in such tables; in the studies checked, an unresolved V gene covers under half of the shortfall, and the cause of the remainder is unknown. V and J calls and clone size are given by that table; D and trimming were obtained from the DNA. For this sample there are approximately 77,000 clones; around 79% appear just once. 4% to 5% of the sample is in the top ten clones.

This receptor was identified in a man aged 35 to 55 in good health and CMV-seronegative. The chain was built from TRBV28 and TRBJ1-4; TRBD1 agrees with 8 junctional bases. Specimen: PBMCs. The DNA reads TGTGCCAGCAGGGCCAGGGGGCGGACTAATGAAAAACTGTTTTTT. Its coded protein is CASRARGRTNEKLFF. Joined to the reference TRBV28 and TRBJ1-4 proteins, this CDR3 gives the full variable domain: DVKVTQSSRYLVKRTGEKVFLECVQDMDHENMFWYRQDPGLGLRLIYFSYDVKMKEKGDIPEGYSVSREKKERFSLILESASTNQTSMYLCASRARGRTNEKLFFGSGTQLSVL.